Below, 28 T cell receptor beta chains from the same sample are listed, as sequenced in a study of Graves' ophthalmopathy and Graves' hyperthyroidism. CDR3 regions of TCR beta were amplified from RNA transcripts. Second-round multiplex PCR came after first-round RT-PCR with HTBI primers. TCRdb called the multiplex PCR reads again in MiXCR, with one record for every CDR3 protein. The sample includes some 750,000 distinct CDR3 sequences, 40% of them seen just once. The material sequenced was peripheral blood. The origin of the receptors is an adult man with Graves' ophthalmopathy.

Here the CDR3 reads CASSQDGTVWGTQYF. The CDR3, as DNA: TGCGCCAGCAGCCAAGATGGAACCGTTTGGGGAACCCAGTACTTC. The chain employs TRBV4-1 and TRBJ2-5; no firm D call. The CDR3 is 15 residues long. Trimming stripped 0 bases from V and 8 bases from J, with 16 bases between. Germline V CDR1 and CDR2: MGHRA, YSYEKL.

The gene calls are TRBV10-3 and TRBJ1-2, with unresolved D. The CDR3 totals 13 residues. Germline assignment: CDR1 ENHRY and CDR2 SYGVKD. V was cut by 4 bases and J by 3 bases, with 9 bases left in between. The CDR3 region is CAISANRDYGYTF. CDR3 DNA sequence: TGTGCCATCAGTGCAAACCGGGACTATGGCTACACCTTC.

The V gene is TRBV7-9, the J gene TRBJ2-5; 10 bases fit TRBD2. The CDR3 consists of 15 residues. CDR1 SEHNR and CDR2 FQNEAQ come from the germline V gene (reference sequence). V shed 6 bases and J 3 bases; nucleotides not matched to a gene: 7. Written as DNA, the CDR3 is TGTGCCAGCAGACCACTAGCGGGGAATGAAGAGACCCAGTACTTC. Residues: CASRPLAGNEETQYF.

CDR3 residues: CASRAGGLAGGTNTGELFF. The CDR3 DNA sequence: TGTGCCAGTAGGGCCGGAGGGCTAGCGGGGGGCACGAACACCGGGGAGCTGTTTTTT. This chain uses TRBV25-1 with TRBJ2-2; 11 nucleotides agree with TRBD2. The J segment lost 0 bases and the V segment lost 9 bases, leaving 15 bases of the junction unmatched. The CDR3 totals 19 residues. Looked up from germline, CDR1 is MGHDK and CDR2 is SYGVNS.

This chain uses TRBV9 with TRBJ2-7; TRBD2 matches at 12 bases. V gave up 2 bases and J gave up 6 bases; unmatched junction bases: 0. The CDR3 totals 13 residues. CDR1 and CDR2 from the germline V gene are SGDLS and YYNGEE. Here the CDR3 reads CASSVTSGSEQYF. The CDR3 DNA reads TGTGCCAGCAGCGTGACTAGCGGGAGCGAGCAGTACTTC.

Only a few counts were recorded for this clonotype. The J gene is TRBJ1-4, the V gene TRBV29-1, with D maybe TRBD1 (6 bases). The length of the CDR3 is 17 residues. The V end lost 5 bases, the J end lost 7 bases, and 26 bases lay between the germline ends. Germline V gene sequence: CDR1 SQVTM, CDR2 ANQGSEA. The CDR3 sequence is CSVSNSYGQQGAEKLFF. In DNA, the CDR3 is TGCAGCGTTTCAAATAGTTACGGACAGCAAGGGGCTGAAAAACTGTTTTTT.

As regards this clonotype: One end of the junction is discordant with germline, which a read error may explain. CDR3 coding DNA: TGTGCCAGCAGTTACGAGCGTTGGGGCGGCTACACCTTC. Translation: CASSYERWGGYTF. The chain employs TRBV10-3 and TRBJ1-2, with a possible D match to TRBD1 (5 bases). Germline loops: CDR1 ENHRY, CDR2 SYGVKD. The length of the CDR3 is 13 residues.

Notes on this clonotype: The CDR3 does not close with the conserved phenylalanine or tryptophan, likely indicating a read error. The gene calls are TRBV6-6 and TRBJ2-5, with TRBD2 matching 10 bases. Germline V gives CDR1 MNHNY, CDR2 SVGAGI (reference sequence). Trimming removed 2 bases from V and 1 base from J; junction bases left unmatched: 7. The CDR3 is 17 amino acids. The CDR3 nucleotides are TGTGCCAGCAGTTACCGCAGGACTAGCGGTTTCCAAGAGACCCAGTACTTA. This gives the protein CASSYRRTSGFQETQYL.

The rearrangement uses TRBV2 and TRBJ2-5; TRBD2 matches 11 bases. Unmatched junction bases numbered 1, after V lost 2 bases and J lost 2 bases. The CDR3 loop spans 15 amino acids. From germline, CDR1 is SNHLY and CDR2 FYNNEI. DNA of the CDR3: TGTGCCAGCAGTGAACGACTAGCGGGGCAAGAGACCCAGTACTTC. It is translated as CASSERLAGQETQYF.

This clonotype came up many times. The V call is TRBV7-9, the J call TRBJ1-6; D uncertain. This CDR3 spans 14 amino acids. Germline assignment: CDR1 SEHNR and CDR2 FQNEAQ (reference sequence). Between the trimmed V and J ends, which lost 3 bases and 5 bases, there was a span of 8 bases. In DNA form, the CDR3 reads TGTGCCAGCAGCTTTAACCCGGATAATTCACCCCTCCACTTT. Translated: CASSFNPDNSPLHF.

The J gene is TRBJ2-7, the V gene TRBV2, with 11 bases lining up with TRBD2. CDR1 is SNHLY, CDR2 FYNNEI, per germline. The CDR3 spans 14 residues. V shed 6 bases, J shed 7 bases, and the junction held 8 bases outside the gene matches. This chain's CDR3 is CASRTSGVASEQYF. The CDR3, as DNA: TGTGCCAGCAGGACTAGCGGGGTGGCGAGTGAGCAGTACTTC.

The chain links TRBV2 to TRBJ1-5, with 8 bases that match TRBD1. Germline values: CDR1 SNHLY, CDR2 FYNNEI. V was clipped by 0 bases and J by 0 bases; unmatched bases: 1. This CDR3 is built from 16 residues. CDR3 coding DNA: TGTGCCAGCAGTGAAGCGGGACAGGTTAGCAATCAGCCCCAGCATTTT. Translation: CASSEAGQVSNQPQHF.

This clonotype was detected only a few times. The V and J genes are TRBV12-3 or TRBV12-4 and TRBJ1-2; 8 positions agree with TRBD1. V dropped 4 bases and J dropped 4; count of bases not matched to a gene: 5. The CDR3 covers 14 residues. CDR3 loop: CASSSDRALYGYTF. The CDR3 DNA reads as TGTGCCAGCAGTTCGGACAGGGCCCTCTATGGCTACACCTTC.

The table lists this clonotype with many counts. This sequence joins TRBV20-1 and TRBJ1-2, with D perhaps TRBD1 (5 bases). V lost 5 bases and J 6 bases, leaving 16 bases between the germline ends. Per the germline V gene, CDR1 is DFQATT and CDR2 is SNEGSKA (reference sequence). This CDR3 is 13 amino acids long. This CDR3 reads CSADDGTEDGYTF. DNA of the CDR3: TGCAGTGCTGACGACGGGACGGAAGATGGCTACACCTTC.

This clonotype was seen many times. The chain is built from TRBV10-2 and TRBJ1-1, with 10 bases aligning to TRBD1. With 8 bases clipped from V and 5 bases from J, the junction kept 14 bases outside the gene matches. CDR3 length equals 16 residues. In germline, CDR1 is WSHSY, CDR2 SAAADI. CDR3 coding DNA: TGCGCCAGCTCAGATAGTTACGGACAGGGGGTAACTGAAGCTTTCTTT. Amino acids: CASSDSYGQGVTEAFF.

The V gene is TRBV15, the J gene TRBJ1-2, with D unclear. The CDR3 runs to 12 residues. Germline V CDR1 and CDR2: LNHNV, YYDKDF (reference sequence). V was pared by 1 base and J by 7 bases, with 7 bases between. This chain's CDR3 is CATSRGTSGYTF. CDR3 in DNA: TGTGCCACCAGCAGAGGGACCAGTGGCTACACCTTC.

The V call is TRBV7-9, the J call TRBJ2-5; D gene unclear. CDR1 and CDR2 (germline): SEHNR, FQNEAQ (reference sequence). The CDR3 length is 14 residues. Between the trimmed V and J ends, which lost 5 bases and 5 bases, there was a span of 15 bases. This CDR3 reads CASSPQPGRETQYF. DNA of the CDR3: TGTGCCAGCAGCCCGCAGCCCGGCCGGGAGACCCAGTACTTC.

This clonotype was recorded a few times. The rearrangement links TRBV20-1 to TRBJ2-5; D is tentatively TRBD1 or TRBD2 (5 bases each). There are 12 residues in the CDR3. Trimming pared 6 bases from V and 5 bases from J, leaving 13 bases between. Germline loops: CDR1 DFQATT, CDR2 SNEGSKA (reference sequence). In nucleotides, the CDR3 is TGCAGTGCCACCCGGGGCGGGGAGACCCAGTACTTC. Its protein product is CSATRGGETQYF.

The chain has TRBV20-1 and TRBJ2-7; 8 bases are shared with TRBD2. Germline V gene lookup returns CDR1 DFQATT and CDR2 SNEGSKA (reference sequence). V was pared by 8 bases and J by 5 bases, with 20 bases of the junction left unmatched. The CDR3 sequence is 16 residues long. CDR3 coding DNA: TGCAGTCTTACCCCGGGGGGGACCCTGGGCGGCCACGAGCAGTACTTC. It encodes CSLTPGGTLGGHEQYF.

The chain couples TRBV5-5 to TRBJ2-2, with D perhaps matching TRBD1 (6 bases). This CDR3 comprises 14 residues. Germline V gene data show CDR1 as SGHKS and CDR2 as YYEKEE (reference sequence). Trimming left V 1 base short and J 4 bases short, with 8 bases between. The CDR3 reads CASSLPGVTGELFF. CDR3 coding DNA: TGTGCCAGCAGCTTGCCAGGGGTCACCGGGGAGCTGTTTTTT.

This clonotype occurred a few times. V and J are TRBV7-6 and TRBJ2-5; 8 positions agree with TRBD1. The CDR3 length is 15 residues. J lost 4 bases, V lost 5 bases, and 9 bases had no gene match. Germline lookup yields CDR1 SGHVS and CDR2 FNYEAQ. This CDR3 is CASSQDRGRRETQYF. The CDR3 DNA sequence: TGTGCCAGCAGCCAAGACAGGGGACGTAGAGAGACCCAGTACTTC. Full variable domain (remainder filled in from reference TRBV7-6 and TRBJ2-5): GAGVSQSPRYKVTKRGQDVALRCDPISGHVSLYWYRQALGQGPEFLTYFNYEAQQDKSGLPNDRFSAERPEGSISTLTIQRTEQRDSAMYRCASSQDRGRRETQYFGPGTRLLVL.

The rearrangement uses TRBV2 and TRBJ1-5, with 8 bases that match TRBD1. V shed 5 bases and J 4 bases; nucleotides not matched to a gene: 10. CDR1 and CDR2 from the germline V gene are SNHLY and FYNNEI. The CDR3 runs 16 residues. The CDR3 protein is CASSPRTGSKNQPQHF. DNA for the CDR3: TGTGCCAGCAGTCCTAGGACAGGGTCGAAGAATCAGCCCCAGCATTTT.

At least ten counts were recorded for this clonotype. V usage is TRBV29-1 and J usage is TRBJ1-2; D perhaps matches TRBD1 (6 bases). This CDR3 is built from 13 residues. Germline assignment: CDR1 SQVTM and CDR2 ANQGSEA. V gave up 8 bases and J gave up 0 bases, with 13 bases separating them. The CDR3 is CSIRTVANYGYTF. The CDR3 nucleotides are TGCAGCATAAGGACAGTAGCTAACTATGGCTACACCTTC.

This clonotype has at least ten counts. The CDR3 sequence: CASSLEGGPQPYEQYF. The CDR3 DNA reads as TGTGCCAGCAGCCTAGAGGGGGGGCCTCAACCCTACGAGCAGTACTTC. This chain connects TRBV7-2 to TRBJ2-7, with TRBD2 as a possible D gene (7 bases). The CDR3 is made up of 16 amino acids. Germline V gene data show CDR1 as SGHTA and CDR2 as FQGNSA. Trimming removed 5 bases at V and 2 bases at J, with 19 bases between.

The chain links TRBV19 to TRBJ2-7, with a possible D match to TRBD2 (5 bases). Germline V gives CDR1 LNHDA, CDR2 SQIVND (reference sequence). The CDR3 totals 12 residues. The V end lost 3 bases, the J end lost 6 bases, and 9 bases lay between the germline ends. The CDR3 DNA sequence: TGTGCCAGTAGTATTCGGGGTCGCGAGCAGTACTTC. This gives the protein CASSIRGREQYF.

This clonotype has a count of ten or more. The V and J genes are TRBV29-1 and TRBJ1-2, with D perhaps TRBD1 (5 bases). Germline V gene lookup returns CDR1 SQVTM and CDR2 ANQGSEA. The CDR3 is 11 residues long. Trimming removed 4 bases at V and 7 bases at J, with 10 bases between. The CDR3 coding sequence is TGCAGCGTTGTTCAGGGATTTGGCTACACCTTC. Protein sequence: CSVVQGFGYTF.

The chain uses TRBV6-6 and TRBJ1-6; TRBD1 agrees at 11 bases. The CDR3 spans 15 residues. Germline V gene data show CDR1 as MNHNY and CDR2 as SVGAGI (reference sequence). J lost 9 bases, V lost 3 bases, and 4 bases had no gene match. The CDR3 sequence is CASSYSGTGGSPLHF. The CDR3, as DNA: TGTGCCAGCAGTTATTCCGGGACAGGGGGTTCACCCCTCCACTTT.

On this clonotype itself: Its ends do not fully match the called genes, so a read error is possible. V and J are TRBV7-9 and TRBJ1-1, with a weak D call TRBD1 (5 bases). The CDR3 has 15 amino acids. The germline gives CDR1 SEHNR, CDR2 FQNEAQ (reference sequence). The CDR3 nucleotides are TGCGCCAGCAGCTTAGCGGGGACCTCGAACACTGAAGCTTTCTTT. It codes for CASSLAGTSNTEAFF.